The 3 T cell receptor beta chains below all came from one sample that was sequenced in a study of beta chain features in type 1 diabetes (dated by TCRdb to about 2018). Libraries came from the immunoSEQ multiplex PCR assay. The High Capacity cDNA Reverse Transcription Kit was used to reverse transcribe all of the isolated RNA, meaning that expressed TCRB transcripts were what got sequenced. TCRdb limited this immuneACCESS table to in-frame rearrangements with V and J called. A share of clones is missing; checked studies link under half to unresolved V genes, and the rest is unexplained. This sample holds 150,000 to 200,000 clones; approximately 9% were observed only once. The top ten constitute 2.3% of the sample. What was sequenced was central memory CD4+ T cells from blood. The source of these receptors is a woman under 30 in good health.

This chain links TRBV4-1 with TRBJ2-7, with 8 bases aligning to TRBD1. With V trimmed by 5 bases and J by 0 bases, 6 bases remained unmatched. The CDR3 sequence is 15 residues long. Germline V gene data show CDR1 as MGHRA and CDR2 as YSYEKL. CDR3 nucleotides: TGCGCCAGCAGCACGGACAGGGAGAGCTCCTACGAGCAGTACTTC. It is translated as CASSTDRESSYEQYF.

This clone has a handful of counts. The rearrangement joins TRBV9 to TRBJ2-5, with TRBD1 matching over 8 bases. Germline V gene data show CDR1 as SGDLS and CDR2 as YYNGEE. The CDR3 sequence is 15 residues long. V gave up 4 bases and J gave up 4 bases; unmatched junction bases: 9. As DNA, the CDR3 is TGTGCCAGCAGCCTACTCGGACAGGGAGTAGAGACCCAGTACTTC. Protein sequence: CASSLLGQGVETQYF.

This chain joins TRBV7-2 and TRBJ1-2, with TRBD1 matching 8 bases. Germline V gene sequence: CDR1 SGHTA, CDR2 FQGNSA. This CDR3 has 15 residues. V was clipped by 4 bases and J by 4 bases; unmatched bases: 8. CDR3 DNA sequence: TGTGCCAGCAGCTCCCGGACAGGGTCGGGCTATGGCTACACCTTC. This gives the protein CASSSRTGSGYGYTF.